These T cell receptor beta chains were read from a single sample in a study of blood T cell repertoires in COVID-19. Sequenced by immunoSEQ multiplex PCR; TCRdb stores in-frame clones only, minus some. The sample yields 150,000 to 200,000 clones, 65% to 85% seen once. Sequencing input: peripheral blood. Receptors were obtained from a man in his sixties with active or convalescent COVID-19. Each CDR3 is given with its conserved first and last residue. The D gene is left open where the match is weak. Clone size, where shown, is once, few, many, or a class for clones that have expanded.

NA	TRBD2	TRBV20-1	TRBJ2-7	TGCAGTGCTAGTGGGGTAGCGGGAGTTGAGGGCGAGCAGTACTTC	CSASGVAGVEGEQYF
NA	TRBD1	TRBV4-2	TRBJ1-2	TGTGCCAGCAGCCAAGGAGGCGGGACAGCTCACTATGGCTACACCTTC	CASSQGGGTAHYGYTF
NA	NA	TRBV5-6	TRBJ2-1	TGTGCCAGCAGCTTGTACAGGGCTAATGAGCAGTTCTTC	CASSLYRANEQFF
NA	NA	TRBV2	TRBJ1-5	TGTGCCAGCAGTGAAAGCGGTAGGGATCAGCCCCAGCATTTT	CASSESGRDQPQHF
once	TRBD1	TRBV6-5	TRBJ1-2	TGTGCCAGCAGTTCCCGGGACAGGGTTTCGAGTGGCTACACCTTC	CASSSRDRVSSGYTF
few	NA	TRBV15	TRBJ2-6	TGTGCCACCAGCTCTTATAGCTCTGGGGCCAACGTCCTGACTTTC	CATSSYSSGANVLTF
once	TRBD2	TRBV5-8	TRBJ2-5	TGTGCCAGCAGCAGCGGGGGGAGCCCCCAAGAGACCCAGTACTTC	CASSSGGSPQETQYF
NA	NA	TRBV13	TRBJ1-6	TGTGCCAGCAGCTTAGTCAGGGTGAATTCACCCCTCCACTTT	CASSLVRVNSPLHF
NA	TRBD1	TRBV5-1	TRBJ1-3	TGCGCCAGCAGCCGGGAGGGGACAGGGTTCTCTGGAAACACCATATATTTT	CASSREGTGFSGNTIYF
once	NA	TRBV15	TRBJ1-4	TGTGCCTCCCGGGGGAATGAAAAACTGTTTTTT	CASRGNEKLFF
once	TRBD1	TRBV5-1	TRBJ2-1	TGCGCCAGCAGCTCGAACCCACAGGGGGGCACCAACAATGAGCAGTTCTTC	CASSSNPQGGTNNEQFF
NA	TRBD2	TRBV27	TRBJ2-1	TGTGCCAGCAGTCCCCGCCTTCTAGCGGACTCCTACAATGAGCAGTTCTTC	CASSPRLLADSYNEQFF
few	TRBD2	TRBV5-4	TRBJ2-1	TGTGCCAGCAGCTTGGGCGCCCTCAGCGGGGTGTACAATGAGCAGTTCTTC	CASSLGALSGVYNEQFF
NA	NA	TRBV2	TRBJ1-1	TGTGCCAGCTTATTTGCGGCTGGCACTGAAGCTTTCTTT	CASLFAAGTEAFF
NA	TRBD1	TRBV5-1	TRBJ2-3	TGCGCCAGCAGGACAGGGGAAACTAGCACAGATACGCAGTATTTT	CASRTGETSTDTQYF
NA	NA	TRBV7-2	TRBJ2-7	TGTGCCAGCAGCTTAGAGAAGGGGGCCTACGAGCAGTACTTC	CASSLEKGAYEQYF
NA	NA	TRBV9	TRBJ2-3	TGTGCCAGCAGCGACCATCGAGGTCCTAATACGCAGTATTTT	CASSDHRGPNTQYF
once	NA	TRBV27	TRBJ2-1	TGTGCCAGCATAGCCTACAATGAGCAGTTCTTC	CASIAYNEQFF
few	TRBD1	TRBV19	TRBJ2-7	TGTGCCAGTACCCAAGGGCCGAGACAGGGAACCTACGAGCAGTACTTC	CASTQGPRQGTYEQYF
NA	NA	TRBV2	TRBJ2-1	TGTGCCAGCACTAGAGCCTCTAGAATAGGGAGAGGGAATGAGCAGTTCTTC	CASTRASRIGRGNEQFF
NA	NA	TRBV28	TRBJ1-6	TGTGCCAGCAGTTTGTGGCAGGATAATTCACCCCTCCACTTT	CASSLWQDNSPLHF
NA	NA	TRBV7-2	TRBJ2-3	TGTGCCAGCAGACAACCCGGGAGAGCGAGCACAGATACGCAGTATTTT	CASRQPGRASTDTQYF
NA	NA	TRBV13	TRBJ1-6	TGTGCCAGCAGCTTCACCTCTGCAGATAATTCACCCCTCCACTTT	CASSFTSADNSPLHF
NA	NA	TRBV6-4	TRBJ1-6	TGTGCCAGCAGTGGTATACAGGGAAACGATAATTCACCCCTCCACTTT	CASSGIQGNDNSPLHF
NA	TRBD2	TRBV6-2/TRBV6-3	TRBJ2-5	TGTGCCAGCAGTTCCCCCGGACTAGCGGACCAAGAGACCCAGTACTTC	CASSSPGLADQETQYF
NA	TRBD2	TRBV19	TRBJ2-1	TGTGCCAGTAGTGCCCCACAGGGGACTAGCGGGAATGACAATGAGCAGTTCTTC	CASSAPQGTSGNDNEQFF
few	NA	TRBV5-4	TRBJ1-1	TGTGCCAGCAGCTTGTTCGCCTCGACCGGGGTGAACACTGAAGCTTTCTTT	CASSLFASTGVNTEAFF
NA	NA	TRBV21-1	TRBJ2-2	TGTGCCAGCAGCAAAGAGAGTGGAGTCACCGGGGAGCTGTTTTTT	CASSKESGVTGELFF
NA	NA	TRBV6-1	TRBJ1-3	TGTGCCAGCAGTGACACGCGAGACACCATATATTTT	CASSDTRDTIYF
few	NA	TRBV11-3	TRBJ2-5	TGTGCCAGCAGCTCGGGACTGCAAGAGACCCAGTACTTC	CASSSGLQETQYF
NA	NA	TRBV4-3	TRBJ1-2	TGCGCCAGCAGCCAAGACGGGGTTGAGGGCTACACCTTC	CASSQDGVEGYTF
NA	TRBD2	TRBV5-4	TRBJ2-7	TGTGCCAGCAGCCTCTCTAGCGGGAGGGCCCACGAGCAGTACTTC	CASSLSSGRAHEQYF
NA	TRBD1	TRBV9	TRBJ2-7	TGTGCCAGCAGTGCAGGGGGCTACTCCTACGAGCAGTACTTC	CASSAGGYSYEQYF
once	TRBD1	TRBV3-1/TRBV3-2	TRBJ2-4	TGTGCCAGCAGCATAAGGACAGGGGGCGCAAACATTCAGTACTTC	CASSIRTGGANIQYF
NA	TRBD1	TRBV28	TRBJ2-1	TGTGCCAGCAGCCTCTACAGGGGGTACAATGAGCAGTTCTTC	CASSLYRGYNEQFF
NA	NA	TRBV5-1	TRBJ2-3	TGCGCCAGCAGTTCCGGGGATACGCAGTATTTT	CASSSGDTQYF
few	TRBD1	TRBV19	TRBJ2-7	TGTGCCAGTAGTCTACAGGGGGCCGACGAGCAGTACTTC	CASSLQGADEQYF
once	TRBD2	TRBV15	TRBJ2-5	TGTGCCACCAGCAGAGATCTCAGCGGGAGGACCCTATACCAAGAGACCCAGTACTTC	CATSRDLSGRTLYQETQYF
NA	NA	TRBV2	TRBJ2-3	TGTGCCAGCAGGCAACCTTTGGCAGTCGATACGCAGTATTTT	CASRQPLAVDTQYF
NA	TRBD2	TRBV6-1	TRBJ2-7	TGTGCCAGCAGTGAAGTAGGGCGGGAGGGCCCCGAGCAGTACTTC	CASSEVGREGPEQYF
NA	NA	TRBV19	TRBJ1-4	TGTGCCAGTAGTATGATCCGGGAGCGAAGTCGGAAACTGTTTTTT	CASSMIRERSRKLFF
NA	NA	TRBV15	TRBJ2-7	TGTGCCACCACGGGACTCTTGACCTACGAGCAGTACTTC	CATTGLLTYEQYF
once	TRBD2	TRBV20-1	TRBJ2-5	TGCAGTGCTAGTCCTAGCGGGAGGGCCGGGGAGACCCAGTACTTC	CSASPSGRAGETQYF
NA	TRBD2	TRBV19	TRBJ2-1	TGTGCCAGTAGTACGCACGGGACTAGCGGGTCGGGTGAGCAGTTCTTC	CASSTHGTSGSGEQFF
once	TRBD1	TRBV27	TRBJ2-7	TGTGCCAGCAGCACAGGGGACCGGTACGAGCAGTACTTC	CASSTGDRYEQYF
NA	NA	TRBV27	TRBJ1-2	TGTGCCAGCAGTTTATTGGAGGGGAACAATGGCTACACCTTC	CASSLLEGNNGYTF
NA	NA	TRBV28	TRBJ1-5	TGTGCCAGCAGTTTTGGACTTTCGAGGCCCCAGCATTTT	CASSFGLSRPQHF
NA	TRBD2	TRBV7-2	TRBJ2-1	TGTGCCAGCAGCCTGACTAGCGGGAGGACCTATGAGCAGTTCTTC	CASSLTSGRTYEQFF
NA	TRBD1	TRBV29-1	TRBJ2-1	TGCAGCGCCGCGGACAGGAGCTCCTACAATGAGCAGTTCTTC	CSAADRSSYNEQFF
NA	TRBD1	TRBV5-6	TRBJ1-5	TGTGCCAGCAGCCCGGGACAGTACGGGCAGCCCCAGCATTTT	CASSPGQYGQPQHF
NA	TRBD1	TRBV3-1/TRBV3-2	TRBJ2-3	TGTGCCAGCAGCTGGACAGGGGGTACAGATACGCAGTATTTT	CASSWTGGTDTQYF
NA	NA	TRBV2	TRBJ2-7	TGTGCCAGCAGCCGCGGTCCCCTCTACGAGCAGTACTTC	CASSRGPLYEQYF